This TCR beta chain was documented in a study of blood T cell repertoires in COVID-19. About the research overall: Some COVID-19 samples were acute and others convalescent; all came from the United States, Italy and Spain. PBMCs, B-cell-depleted T cells, or T cells were the source of the cDNA or gDNA that made up the material.

Original processing methods: Estimates of nucleated cell counts were drawn from the amplification of reference gene primers. Clones were read by immunoSEQ multiplex PCR, and TCRdb kept only the in-frame ones, dropping some. Clone size and the V and J calls come from that table; the DNA yielded D and trimming. This table holds about 220,000 clones, less than 85% found once. CDR1 is MGHDK and CDR2 is SYGVNS in the germline V gene. This CDR3 spans 15 amino acids. V shed 1 base and J 8 bases; nucleotides not matched to a gene: 5. The receptor was isolated from a woman between 65 and 79 years old with acute or convalescent COVID-19. V usage is TRBV25-1 and J usage is TRBJ1-4; the match to TRBD1 covers 9 bases. Sequencing was done on a sample of peripheral blood. The DNA of the CDR3 is TGTGCCAGCAGTGAATGGGGACAGGGTGGGGAAAAACTGTTTTTT. Its protein is CASSEWGQGGEKLFF. The entire variable domain, with the rest obtained from reference TRBV25-1 and TRBJ1-4, is as follows: EADIYQTPRYLVIGTGKKITLECSQTMGHDKMYWYQQDPGMELHLIHYSYGVNSTEKGDLSSESTVSRIRTEHFPLTLESARPSHTSQYLCASSEWGQGGEKLFFGSGTQLSVL.